One sample yielded the 11 T cell receptor beta chains listed below, sequenced in a study of blood T cell repertoires in COVID-19. TCRdb keeps only in-frame clones here, not all; method: immunoSEQ multiplex PCR. The data contain roughly 190,000 clones, approximately 90% of them singletons. The sequenced sample consisted of PBMCs or T cells enriched from blood (not recorded which). The receptors derive from a middle-aged woman in a cohort exposed to, infected with or recovered from COVID-19 (not recorded which).

This clone was seen a single time. The chain is built from TRBV9 and TRBJ1-3; TRBD1 is a possible D gene (6 bases). In germline, CDR1 is SGDLS, CDR2 YYNGEE. The CDR3 has 15 amino acids. The germline V and J ends were trimmed by 3 bases and 1 base, with 11 bases remaining between them. DNA of the CDR3: TGTGCCAGCAGCGCCACAGGGCTATCTGGAAACACCATATATTTT. Its translation: CASSATGLSGNTIYF.

This clone has a single count. The chain combines TRBV10-3 with TRBJ1-5; weak D call: TRBD1 (5 bases). V lost 10 bases, J lost 4 bases, and 14 bases lay in between. Germline CDR1 ENHRY, CDR2 SYGVKD. CDR3 length: 13 amino acids. In nucleotides, the CDR3 is TGTGCCACCACGACCGGGGGAAATCAGCCCCAGCATTTT. Translated, it gives CATTTGGNQPQHF.

The rearrangement joins TRBV10-2 to TRBJ2-7; D is perhaps TRBD2 (6 bases). V was pared by 0 bases and J by 2 bases, with 11 bases between. The CDR3 runs to 15 residues. Germline V gene sequence: CDR1 WSHSY, CDR2 SAAADI. CDR3 in DNA: TGCGCCAGCAGTGAGTCGAGGGACTCTACCTACGAGCAGTACTTC. Encoded protein: CASSESRDSTYEQYF.

The chain carries TRBV9 and TRBJ2-2, with 10 bases fitting TRBD1. Trimming removed 4 bases from V and 5 bases from J; junction bases left unmatched: 8. The germline CDR1 and CDR2 sequences are SGDLS and YYNGEE. The CDR3 spans 16 residues. The CDR3 region is CASSNPGTGVTGELFF. The CDR3 coding sequence is TGTGCCAGCAGCAATCCCGGGACAGGGGTAACCGGGGAGCTGTTTTTT.

In its sample, this clone was seen once. The chain links TRBV27 to TRBJ1-5, with a tentative D call TRBD1 (6 bases). Germline V gene data show CDR1 as MNHEY and CDR2 as SMNVEV (reference sequence). Trimming shortened V by 2 bases and J by 2 bases, and 19 bases separated the two germline ends. The CDR3 spans 18 residues. The CDR3 coding sequence is TGTGCCAGCAGTTTAGTCGGGAGGGGGGTGCCGGGCAATCAGCCCCAGCATTTT. This gives the protein CASSLVGRGVPGNQPQHF.

This sequence joins TRBV6-1 and TRBJ2-7, with D perhaps TRBD1 (7 bases). In germline, CDR1 is MNHNS, CDR2 SASEGT. V was trimmed by 2 bases and J by 7 bases, leaving 21 bases between them. The CDR3 length is 16 residues. This CDR3 is CASSELRRGPRAEQYF. The CDR3 DNA follows: TGTGCCAGCAGTGAATTAAGGAGGGGGCCTCGGGCGGAGCAGTACTTC.

This clone appeared a single time. This sequence joins TRBV11-2 and TRBJ2-7; TRBD2 agrees at 10 bases. The germline V gene encodes CDR1 SGHAT and CDR2 FQNNGV. The CDR3 covers 17 residues. The V gene end was trimmed by 5 bases and the J gene end by 1 base; junction bases not matched to a gene: 11. The CDR3 protein is CASSPRAVAGGSYEQYF. The CDR3, as DNA: TGTGCCAGCAGCCCCAGGGCGGTAGCGGGAGGTTCCTACGAGCAGTACTTC.

The chain employs TRBV29-1 and TRBJ2-7; TRBD1 is a possible D gene (6 bases). With 4 bases removed from V and 3 bases from J, the gap between germline ends came to 10 bases. Germline V gene sequence: CDR1 SQVTM, CDR2 ANQGSEA. CDR3 length: 12 amino acids. DNA for the CDR3: TGCAGCGTTGGGGTCAGGGGCTACGAGCAGTACTTC. This sequence encodes CSVGVRGYEQYF.

This rearrangement joins TRBV7-2 to TRBJ2-7; 7 bases agree with TRBD1. CDR1 and CDR2 from the germline V gene are SGHTA and FQGNSA. V was pared by 2 bases and J by 0 bases, with 7 bases of the junction left unmatched. The CDR3 totals 16 residues. DNA for the CDR3: TGTGCCAGCAGCTTAAATTCGGGACAGCCCTCCTACGAGCAGTACTTC. It codes for CASSLNSGQPSYEQYF.

J is TRBJ2-7 and V is TRBV29-1; a weak D match, TRBD1 (6 bases). This CDR3 region has 13 residues. The germline gives CDR1 SQVTM, CDR2 ANQGSEA. With 2 bases removed from V and 5 bases from J, the gap between germline ends came to 13 bases. CDR3 in DNA: TGCAGCGTTGAAACAACAGGGTTCCACGAGCAGTACTTC. This translates into CSVETTGFHEQYF.

The chain is built from TRBV5-4 and TRBJ1-1; 7 bases line up with TRBD1. J gave up 2 bases and V 5 bases, and 6 bases lay outside the gene matches. Looked up from germline, CDR1 is SGHNT and CDR2 is YYREEE (reference sequence). This CDR3 spans 14 amino acids. CDR3 DNA: TGTGCCAGCAGAGTACAGGGGTCTAACACTGAAGCTTTCTTT. This sequence encodes CASRVQGSNTEAFF.